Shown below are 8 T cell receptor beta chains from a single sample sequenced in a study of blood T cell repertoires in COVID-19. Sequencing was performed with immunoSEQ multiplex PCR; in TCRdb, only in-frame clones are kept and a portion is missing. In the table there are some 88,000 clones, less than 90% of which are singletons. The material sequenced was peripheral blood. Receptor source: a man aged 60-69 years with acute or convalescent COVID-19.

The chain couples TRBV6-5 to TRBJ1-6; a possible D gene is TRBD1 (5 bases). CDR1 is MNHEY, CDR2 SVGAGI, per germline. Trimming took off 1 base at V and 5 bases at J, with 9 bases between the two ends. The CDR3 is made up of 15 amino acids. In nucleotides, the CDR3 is TGTGCCAGCAGTTACTACAGGCCCAATAATTCACCCCTCCACTTT. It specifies CASSYYRPNNSPLHF.

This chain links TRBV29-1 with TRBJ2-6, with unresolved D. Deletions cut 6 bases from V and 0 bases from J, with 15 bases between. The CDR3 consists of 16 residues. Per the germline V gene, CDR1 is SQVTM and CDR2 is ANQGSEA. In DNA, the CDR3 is TGCAGCGTCCAGACAAGCCCTAACTCTGGGGCCAACGTCCTGACTTTC. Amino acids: CSVQTSPNSGANVLTF.

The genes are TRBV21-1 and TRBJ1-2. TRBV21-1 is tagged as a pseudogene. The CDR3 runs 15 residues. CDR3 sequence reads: CASSKERRGIYGYTF. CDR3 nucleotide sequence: TGTGCCAGCAGCAAAGAAAGGAGAGGGATCTATGGCTACACCTTC.

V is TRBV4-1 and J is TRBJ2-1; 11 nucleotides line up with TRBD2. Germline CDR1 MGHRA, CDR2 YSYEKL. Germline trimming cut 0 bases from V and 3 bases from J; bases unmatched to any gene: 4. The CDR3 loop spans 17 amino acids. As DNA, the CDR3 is TGCGCCAGCAGCCAAGACCTAGCGGGAGGATTCTACAATGAGCAGTTCTTC. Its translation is CASSQDLAGGFYNEQFF.

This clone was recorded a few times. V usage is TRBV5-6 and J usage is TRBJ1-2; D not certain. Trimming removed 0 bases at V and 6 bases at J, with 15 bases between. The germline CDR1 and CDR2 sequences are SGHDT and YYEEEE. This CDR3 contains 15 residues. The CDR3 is CASSLAAVTRNGYTF. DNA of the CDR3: TGTGCCAGCAGCTTGGCGGCGGTCACACGGAATGGCTACACCTTC.

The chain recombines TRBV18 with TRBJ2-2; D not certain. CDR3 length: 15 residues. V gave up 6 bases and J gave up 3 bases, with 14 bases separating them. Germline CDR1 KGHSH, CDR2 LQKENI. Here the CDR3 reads CASSPRRVDTGELFF. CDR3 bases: TGTGCCAGCTCTCCCCGACGGGTTGACACCGGGGAGCTGTTTTTT.

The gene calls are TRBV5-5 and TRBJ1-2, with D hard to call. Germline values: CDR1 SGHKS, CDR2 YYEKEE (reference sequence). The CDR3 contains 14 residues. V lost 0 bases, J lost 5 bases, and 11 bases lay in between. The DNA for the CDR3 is TGTGCCAGCAGCTTGGTAACGTCGGGTTATGGCTACACCTTC. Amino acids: CASSLVTSGYGYTF.

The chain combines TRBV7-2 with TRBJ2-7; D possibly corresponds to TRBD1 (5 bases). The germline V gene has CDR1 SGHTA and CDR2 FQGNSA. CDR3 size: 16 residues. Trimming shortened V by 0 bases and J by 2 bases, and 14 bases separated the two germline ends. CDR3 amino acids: CASSLAKGNQPYEQYF. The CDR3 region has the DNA TGTGCCAGCAGCTTAGCGAAGGGGAACCAGCCCTACGAGCAGTACTTC.